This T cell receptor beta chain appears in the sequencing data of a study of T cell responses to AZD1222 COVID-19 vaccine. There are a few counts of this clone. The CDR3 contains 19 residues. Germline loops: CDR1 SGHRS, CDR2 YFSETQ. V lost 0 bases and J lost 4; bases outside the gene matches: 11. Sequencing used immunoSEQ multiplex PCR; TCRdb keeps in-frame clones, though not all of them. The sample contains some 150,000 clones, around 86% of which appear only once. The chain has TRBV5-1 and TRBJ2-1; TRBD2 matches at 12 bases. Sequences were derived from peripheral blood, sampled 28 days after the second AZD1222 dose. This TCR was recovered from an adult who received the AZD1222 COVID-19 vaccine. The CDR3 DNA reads TGCGCCAGCAGCTTGGCCTCACTAGCGGGAGGCCTTTCTTACAATGAGCAGTTCTTC. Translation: CASSLASLAGGLSYNEQFF.